Described below is a single TCR beta chain sequence and its context. This sample was included in a study of blood T cell repertoires in COVID-19. About the research overall: In each case, the material was cDNA or gDNA derived from T cells, B-cell-depleted T cells, or PBMCs.

Method: immunoSEQ multiplex PCR; TCRdb's copy keeps in-frame clones and lacks some. The sample lists 43,000 or so clones, roughly 87% occurring once. The trim removed 0 bases at V and 3 bases at J, leaving 6 bases unmatched. CDR1 and CDR2 from the germline V gene are SGHVS and FNYEAQ. The CDR3 consists of 16 residues. The material sequenced was peripheral blood. This TCR was recovered from a man aged 60 to 69 with active COVID-19. This chain joins TRBV7-6 and TRBJ1-1; 8 bases agree with TRBD1. CDR3 sequence: CASSLAATGVDTEAFF. The CDR3 region has the DNA TGTGCCAGCAGCTTAGCGGCGACAGGGGTCGACACTGAAGCTTTCTTT.